This passage covers 4 T cell receptor beta chains from one sample sequenced in a study of naive and memory T cell subsets. The library had UMIs added by 3' ligation of an oligonucleotide to TCR cDNA. The SP2 primer and nested alpha and beta constant region primers amplified ligated cDNA in four rounds. TCRdb reprocessed the 5' RACE reads with MiXCR, giving one entry per CDR3 protein. This sample has about 32,000 distinct CDR3 sequences, with roughly 17% found just once. Receptor source: a female donor in good health.

This clonotype was picked up a small number of times. This chain connects TRBV9 to TRBJ1-1; D call uncertain. The CDR3 loop spans 13 amino acids. CDR1 SGDLS and CDR2 YYNGEE come from the germline V gene. V was trimmed by 1 base and J by 0 bases, leaving 4 bases between them. CDR3 sequence (DNA): TGTGCCAGCAGCGTACAAGTGAACACTGAAGCTTTCTTT. This gives the protein CASSVQVNTEAFF.

This clonotype was counted ten times or more. The chain links TRBV19 to TRBJ1-1; the D gene is possibly TRBD1 (6 bases). CDR3 length equals 15 residues. Germline V gene lookup returns CDR1 LNHDA and CDR2 SQIVND (reference sequence). With 0 bases removed from V and 1 base from J, the gap between germline ends came to 9 bases. Written as DNA, the CDR3 is TGTGCCAGTAGTATAGACCCAGGGGCGAACACTGAAGCTTTCTTT. Its translation is CASSIDPGANTEAFF.

This clonotype is medium-sized by share. V gene TRBV6-6 combines with J gene TRBJ1-6, with a tentative D call TRBD1 (5 bases). CDR1 is MNHNY and CDR2 is SVGAGI in the germline V gene (reference sequence). This CDR3 spans 14 amino acids. The V end lost 7 bases, the J end lost 4 bases, and 11 bases lay between the germline ends. The CDR3 is CASKTQEYNSPLHF. The CDR3 coding sequence is TGTGCCAGCAAGACACAGGAGTATAATTCACCCCTCCACTTT.

There are many counts of this clonotype. The genes are TRBV7-9 and TRBJ1-1, with D tentatively TRBD1 (6 bases). The CDR3 has 14 amino acids. Germline V CDR1 and CDR2: SEHNR, FQNEAQ (reference sequence). V was cut by 5 bases and J by 0 bases, with 10 bases left in between. This CDR3 reads CASSQDRLNTEAFF. In DNA, the CDR3 is TGTGCCAGCAGCCAAGACAGGCTGAACACTGAAGCTTTCTTT.